This T cell receptor (beta chain) is drawn from a study of shared clonotypes between healthy human individuals. Method: immunoSEQ multiplex PCR; TCRdb's copy keeps in-frame clones and lacks some. This sample has 1,400,000 or so clones; approximately 98.5% occur once, and the top ten carry under 0.45%. Per germline, CDR1 LNHDA and CDR2 SQIVND (reference sequence). V was pared by 4 bases and J by 0 bases, with 6 bases between. CDR3 size: 14 residues. The study enrolled healthy HIV-negative adults without recent acute infections or vaccinations as donors. About this clone: The antigen remains unidentified.

Whole-study findings and limits: Across a handful of donors, naive CD4 shared about 5%, naive CD8 more than 3%, memory CD4 roughly 2.5%, memory CD8 0.4% to 0.5%.

The rearrangement links TRBV19 to TRBJ1-4; no clear D. Sequencing used naive CD4+ T cells sorted from blood. Subset meaning: CD45RA+ positively selected. This clonotype originated in a man aged 25-45 years in good health. The CDR3 here is CASSKEATNEKLFF. As DNA, the CDR3 is TGTGCCAGTAGTAAGGAGGCAACTAATGAAAAACTGTTTTTT.